These 11 T cell receptor beta chains originate from one sample sequenced in a study of CD8 T cells in ankylosing spondylitis. TCRdb recomputed calls from the 5' RACE reads with MiXCR, one row per CDR3 protein. The data show 200,000 to 250,000 distinct CDR3 sequences, with over 9.5% seen just once and 2.5% to 3% held by the top ten. Sequenced material: blood, either unsorted or a sorted T cell fraction (not recorded which). These receptors all stem from a male donor with ankylosing spondylitis or in good health (not recorded which).

The chain recombines TRBV27 with TRBJ2-3; D may be TRBD1 (6 bases). CDR3 length: 14 amino acids. Per the germline V gene, CDR1 is MNHEY and CDR2 is SMNVEV (reference sequence). Between the trimmed V and J ends, which lost 6 bases and 4 bases, there was a span of 14 bases. CDR3 in DNA: TGTGCCAGCAGGGGAACAGGGAGTCCAGATACGCAGTATTTT. Amino acids: CASRGTGSPDTQYF.

V usage is TRBV7-9 and J usage is TRBJ2-3, with D possibly being TRBD2 (6 bases). Germline V CDR1 and CDR2: SEHNR, FQNEAQ (reference sequence). V was shortened by 5 bases and J by 0 bases, with 18 bases between the two germline ends. The CDR3 is made up of 17 amino acids. The CDR3 here is CASSLRSGDWSTDTQYF. CDR3 in DNA: TGTGCCAGCAGCCTTCGGTCGGGAGATTGGAGCACAGATACGCAGTATTTT.

This clonotype was seen many times. The rearrangement uses TRBV5-1 and TRBJ2-2; no definite D call. The germline gives CDR1 SGHRS, CDR2 YFSETQ. V was cut by 2 bases and J by 0 bases, with 8 bases left in between. CDR3 length: 15 residues. CDR3 amino acids: CASSFRLTNTGELFF. The CDR3 nucleotides are TGCGCCAGCAGCTTTAGACTTACGAACACCGGGGAGCTGTTTTTT.

This clonotype has at least ten counts. This chain connects TRBV3-1 to TRBJ2-3; 10 positions match TRBD2. This CDR3 contains 16 residues. CDR1 LGHDT and CDR2 YNNKEL come from the germline V gene (reference sequence). Trimming cost V 10 bases and J 2 bases; bases outside gene matches: 12. The CDR3 bases are TGTGCCACGGCGAGAGGAGCGGGGGGGCTCACAGATACGCAGTATTTT. Translated, it gives CATARGAGGLTDTQYF.

At least ten counts were recorded for this clonotype. The chain combines TRBV27 with TRBJ2-1, with 11 bases that match TRBD2. Trimming took 9 bases from V and 4 from J; bases not matched to a gene: 2. Germline V gives CDR1 MNHEY, CDR2 SMNVEV (reference sequence). The CDR3 covers 13 residues. CDR3: CASRLAGYNEQFF. In DNA, the CDR3 is TGTGCCAGTCGACTAGCGGGGTACAATGAGCAGTTCTTC.

With regard to this clonotype: A much larger clonotype is one base distant, so this may be a read error. The chain links TRBV4-2 to TRBJ1-3, with D perhaps matching TRBD1 (5 bases). Germline V gene data show CDR1 as LGHNA and CDR2 as YNFKEQ. The CDR3 has 16 residues. CDR3 DNA sequence: TGTGCCGGCAGCCACGGGAACAGGTGGGAAGGAAACACCATATATTTT. Translation: CAGSHGNRWEGNTIYF.

The chain is built from TRBV30 and TRBJ2-5, with TRBD1 matching over 8 bases. V lost 5 bases and J lost 5; bases outside the gene matches: 7. Germline V CDR1 and CDR2: GTSNPN, SVGIG (reference sequence). This CDR3 is 13 amino acids long. CDR3 in DNA: TGTGCCTGGGGGACAGGATCCGAGGAGACCCAGTACTTC. Encoded protein: CAWGTGSEETQYF.

At least ten counts were recorded for this clonotype. This chain joins TRBV20-1 and TRBJ1-4; no clear D gene. The ends were cut back, 4 bases at V and 6 bases at J, with 9 bases in the middle. CDR3 length: 12 residues. The germline CDR1 and CDR2 sequences are DFQATT and SNEGSKA (reference sequence). CDR3 region: CSANRGDEKLFF. As DNA, the CDR3 is TGCAGTGCTAACCGCGGGGATGAAAAACTGTTTTTT.

This clonotype turned up a few times. V is TRBV6-4 and J is TRBJ2-3; TRBD2 matches 9 bases. Germline V gene sequence: CDR1 MRHNA, CDR2 SNTAGT. The CDR3 is made up of 16 amino acids. The junction had 5 bases not matched to a gene; V was cut back by 4 bases and J by 0 bases. The CDR3 DNA sequence: TGTGCCAGCAGTGGCGAAGCGGGAGGCAGCACAGATACGCAGTATTTT. Protein: CASSGEAGGSTDTQYF.

This clonotype was recorded a few times. This chain uses TRBV20-1 with TRBJ1-1; a weak D match, TRBD1 (6 bases). The V gene's germline CDR1 is DFQATT and CDR2 SNEGSKA (reference sequence). The V end lost 5 bases, the J end lost 11 bases, and 15 bases lay between the germline ends. This CDR3 comprises 11 residues. CDR3 nucleotide sequence: TGCAGTGCTCGGCGGGGGGGCCTGGCTTTCTTT. Amino acids: CSARRGGLAFF.

This clonotype was observed a few times. The chain employs TRBV25-1 and TRBJ2-1, with TRBD2 as a possible D gene (6 bases). The germline CDR1 and CDR2 sequences are MGHDK and SYGVNS. This CDR3 has 15 amino acids. V was clipped by 7 bases and J by 3 bases, with 16 bases between them. CDR3 bases: TGTGCCAGCACTCCCCGGAGCGGGTACTACAATGAGCAGTTCTTC. Translation gives CASTPRSGYYNEQFF.